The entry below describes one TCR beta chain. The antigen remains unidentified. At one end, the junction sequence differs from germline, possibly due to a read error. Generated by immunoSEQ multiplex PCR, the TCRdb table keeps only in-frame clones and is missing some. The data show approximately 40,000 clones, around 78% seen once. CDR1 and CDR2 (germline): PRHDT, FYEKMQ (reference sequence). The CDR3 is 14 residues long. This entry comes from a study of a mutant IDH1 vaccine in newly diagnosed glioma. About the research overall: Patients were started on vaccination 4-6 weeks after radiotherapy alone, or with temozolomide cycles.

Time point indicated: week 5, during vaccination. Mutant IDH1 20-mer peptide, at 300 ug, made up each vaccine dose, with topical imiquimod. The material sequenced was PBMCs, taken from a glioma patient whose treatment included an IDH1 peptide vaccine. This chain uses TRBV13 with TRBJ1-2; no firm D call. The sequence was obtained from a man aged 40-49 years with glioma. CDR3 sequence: CASSLEEAYYGYTF. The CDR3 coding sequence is TGTGCCAGCAGCTTGGAAGAGGCCTACTACGGCTACACCTTC.